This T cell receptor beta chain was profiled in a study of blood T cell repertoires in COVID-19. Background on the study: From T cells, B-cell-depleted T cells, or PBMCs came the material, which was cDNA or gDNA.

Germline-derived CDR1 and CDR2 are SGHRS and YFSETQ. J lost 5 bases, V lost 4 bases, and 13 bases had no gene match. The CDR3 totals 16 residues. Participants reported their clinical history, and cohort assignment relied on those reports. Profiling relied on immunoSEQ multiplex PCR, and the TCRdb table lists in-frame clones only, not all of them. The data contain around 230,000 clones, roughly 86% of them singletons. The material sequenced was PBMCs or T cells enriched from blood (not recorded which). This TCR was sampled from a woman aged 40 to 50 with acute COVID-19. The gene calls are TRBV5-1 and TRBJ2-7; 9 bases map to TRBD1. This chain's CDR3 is CASSVGSRDREHEQYF. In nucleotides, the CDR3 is TGCGCCAGCAGCGTGGGATCGCGGGACAGGGAGCACGAGCAGTACTTC.